This T cell receptor beta chain was recorded in a study of shared clonotypes between healthy human individuals. At the level of the study: Donors were a couple of women and a few men aged 18 to 49. General observations from the study: Sharing across four donors was highest in naive CD4 (around 5%) and lowest in memory CD8 (about 0.4%).

200 ng DNA, tens of thousands of T cell genomes, went into each sorted-subset replicate PCR. Profiling relied on immunoSEQ multiplex PCR, and the TCRdb table lists in-frame clones only, not all of them. The sample has more than 200,000 clones, just over 65% seen once. The sample holds a few counts of this clone. Its antigen is undetermined. The CDR3 sequence is 13 residues long. V was clipped by 2 bases and J by 10 bases, with 14 bases between them. Germline CDR1 is MNHEY and CDR2 is SVGAGI. The chain has TRBV6-5 and TRBJ1-1; D uncertain. The TCR originated in a man aged 25-45 years in good health. The sequenced material came from memory CD4+ T cells sorted from blood. The subset here: CD45RA-negative fraction. The CDR3 loop is CASSYRGRGGAFF. CDR3 nucleotide sequence: TGTGCCAGCAGTTACAGAGGACGGGGAGGAGCTTTCTTT.